The clone carrying this TCR beta chain turned up a few times. No antigen is known for it. Each CDR3 protein is one row after TCRdb ran MiXCR on the reads. The sample consists of about 830,000 distinct CDR3 sequences, around a third of them appearing once. The record originates from a study of T cell repertoires in cytomegalovirus infection. Findings of the study overall: HLA-C-restricted CMV clonotypes gave the most frequent clonotype in two of eight donors.

Germline CDR1 reads MNHEY; CDR2 reads SMNVEV (reference sequence). The CDR3 has 16 residues. V shed 3 bases and J 6 bases; nucleotides not matched to a gene: 9. The chain recombines TRBV27 with TRBJ2-4; TRBD1 matches at 9 bases. The receptor's source is a human donor in good health (CMV status not recorded). Some clones in this sample may be carry-over from other donors' samples. Source: cultured CD8+ T cells from PBMCs, taken from culture after CMV antigen stimulation. DNA of the CDR3: TGTGCCAGCAGTTTCCTTCCCGGGACAGGGATAAACATTCAGTACTTC. Amino acids: CASSFLPGTGINIQYF.